This passage covers 8 T cell receptor beta chains from one sample sequenced in a study of T cell changes during pregnancy in multiple sclerosis. The repertoire was sequenced with immunoSEQ multiplex PCR; TCRdb's copy has only in-frame clones and lacks some. The sample comprises 85,000 to 120,000 clones, about 90% of which are singletons, and approximately 1.6% rests with the top ten. The sequences come from peripheral blood, collected after pregnancy. These TCRs come from a female donor with multiple sclerosis, enrolled in a pregnancy study.

This rearrangement joins TRBV18 to TRBJ1-2, with TRBD1 as a possible D gene (5 bases). The CDR3 extends over 15 amino acids. V lost 3 bases and J 0 bases, leaving 11 bases between the germline ends. Germline assignment: CDR1 KGHSH and CDR2 LQKENI. The DNA for the CDR3 is TGTGCCAGCTCACCTGTGGAGGGGACTAACTATGGCTACACCTTC. Protein product: CASSPVEGTNYGYTF.

V and J are TRBV27 and TRBJ1-2; TRBD1 agrees at 10 bases. Looked up from germline, CDR1 is MNHEY and CDR2 is SMNVEV (reference sequence). Germline trimming cut 9 bases from V and 7 bases from J; bases unmatched to any gene: 11. The CDR3 has 14 residues. The CDR3 here is CASADRGQTGGYTF. Written as DNA, the CDR3 is TGTGCCAGTGCAGACAGGGGGCAGACGGGTGGCTACACCTTC.

The rearrangement links TRBV29-1 to TRBJ1-2, with D possibly matching TRBD1 (5 bases). This CDR3 is 12 amino acids long. V was cut by 3 bases and J by 7 bases, with 12 bases left in between. Germline V gives CDR1 SQVTM, CDR2 ANQGSEA. Written as DNA, the CDR3 is TGCAGCGTTGAGGTCAGGGTTGGTGGCTACACCTTC. Translation gives CSVEVRVGGYTF.

The chain joins TRBV2 to TRBJ1-6; no clear D. V was pared by 5 bases and J by 14 bases, with 13 bases between. Germline V gene sequence: CDR1 SNHLY, CDR2 FYNNEI. This CDR3 is built from 12 residues. This CDR3 reads CASSSDSLALHF. In DNA, the CDR3 is TGTGCCAGCAGTTCCGATAGCTTGGCCCTCCACTTT.

This chain links TRBV5-1 with TRBJ2-3, with 7 nucleotides matching TRBD2. With 0 bases clipped from V and 4 bases from J, the junction kept 8 bases outside the gene matches. The CDR3 totals 16 residues. The germline V gene has CDR1 SGHRS and CDR2 YFSETQ. CDR3 in amino acids: CASSLEGLVRADTQYF. The DNA of the CDR3 is TGCGCCAGCAGCTTGGAAGGACTAGTGAGGGCAGATACGCAGTATTTT.

The V gene is TRBV6-1, the J gene TRBJ1-1; D may be TRBD1 (6 bases). From germline, CDR1 is MNHNS and CDR2 SASEGT. There are 14 residues in the CDR3. V was clipped by 3 bases and J by 5 bases, with 13 bases between them. The CDR3 here is CASSDGRGWTEAFF. CDR3 bases: TGTGCCAGCAGTGATGGCAGGGGTTGGACTGAAGCTTTCTTT.

The rearrangement links TRBV30 to TRBJ1-1; possible D gene TRBD1, 5 bases. The germline V gene encodes CDR1 GTSNPN and CDR2 SVGIG (reference sequence). Trimming stripped 6 bases from V and 3 bases from J, with 17 bases between. The CDR3 has 14 residues. CDR3 amino acids: CACPGRRGDTEAFF. The CDR3 nucleotides are TGTGCCTGCCCCGGTCGTCGGGGGGACACTGAAGCTTTCTTT.

The genes are TRBV5-4 and TRBJ1-4; 9 bases align to TRBD1. With 2 bases clipped from V and 3 bases from J, the junction kept 8 bases outside the gene matches. Germline V CDR1 and CDR2: SGHNT, YYREEE (reference sequence). This CDR3 region has 17 residues. CDR3: CASSFNRGRTANEKLFF. The CDR3 DNA sequence: TGTGCCAGCAGCTTCAACAGGGGGCGGACGGCTAATGAAAAACTGTTTTTT.